The present TCR beta chain was sequenced within a study of T cell responses to AZD1222 COVID-19 vaccine. Analysis merged second doses at about 4 or about 12 weeks. Measured with immunoSEQ multiplex PCR; TCRdb has only the in-frame clones, and not every one. The sample contains some 150,000 clones, approximately 91% of which appear only once. The germline V gene has CDR1 MNHEY and CDR2 SMNVEV (reference sequence). V trimming: 5 bases; J trimming: 8 bases; junction bases outside the gene matches: 7. This CDR3 spans 14 amino acids. To note about this clone: The target antigen is unknown.

Study-wide findings and caveats: Vaccination with two AZD1222 doses was followed by a rise in Spike-specific TCR breadth and depth.

This clonotype was obtained from an adult who received the AZD1222 COVID-19 vaccine. The chain recombines TRBV27 with TRBJ1-5; 9 positions match TRBD1. The sample consisted of peripheral blood, taken 28 days after the second AZD1222 dose. The CDR3 DNA sequence: TGTGCCAGCAGTCCAGGGACAGGGTCTGAGCCCCAGCATTTT. This encodes CASSPGTGSEPQHF.